This TCR beta chain was observed in a study of cytomegalovirus exposure and HLA in healthy donors (dated by TCRdb to 2016 to 2017). General notes on the study: In an earlier analysis of under 600 of the donors, 276 Gb of sequence data and approximately 120 million unique TCR beta sequences from about 190 million T cells were reported. Roughly 320 gigabases of sequencing data and tens of millions of unique TCR sequences made up an early release that covered nearly 650 HLA-typed donors. Of the 300 to 400 genotyped donors, about 80% fell in the genetic ancestry cluster associated with self-reported Caucasian donors. The study aimed to test whether cataloging public T cell receptors could reveal signatures of past pathogen exposure. The study profiled the T cell repertoires of hundreds of subjects by immunosequencing and related them to cytomegalovirus serostatus. A separate validation cohort of 90 to 150 different subjects was used in addition to the approximately 670-subject first cohort. High-throughput TCR immunosequencing, statistical association of individual TCRs with disease status, and machine learning were combined to predict cytomegalovirus infection status. A later analysis re-examined previously published TCR beta repertoires from more than 600 donors and added high-resolution HLA genotyping to investigate patterns of TCR occurrence. Rather than using new phenotypic data, the later analysis identified candidate immune exposures from TCR beta sequences and from how often those sequences occurred across donors. In an earlier analysis of more than 550 of the donors, high-throughput TCR beta sequencing was used to judge whether each TCR beta V gene segment behaved as functional or pseudogenic. Donor age, sex, ethnicity and CMV serostatus were compiled alongside the repertoire data. A later genetic analysis took genome-wide SNP genotypes for about 55% of the roughly 700 donors and used that subset as a discovery cohort. Every repertoire in the discovery cohort had been generated on one and the same sequencing platform. Both class I and class II loci were covered by HLA typing, at four-digit resolution. The number of typed donors differed by locus: roughly 629-630 for A, B, C, DRB1 and DQB1; 500 to 550 for DQA1; approximately 610 for DPA1; and around 470 for DPB1. Several DR-DQ haplotypes were handled as single units for association and clustering because linkage in the cohort was strong. Among several hundred genotyped donors of the cohort, an average of around 250,000 unique TCR beta nucleotide sequences was sequenced per donor, of which about 19% were non-productive.

The paper's findings and limits, for the study overall: Because counts were too low, seventeen rarely observed V segments, including chromosome 9 orphons, were excluded from the earlier analysis of around 590 of the donors. Because some donors lacked HLA typing at each locus, the association tests relied only on the typed subset. In this cohort, only TCR beta chains were sequenced, and detectable features were limited by the absence of alpha or paired-chain data. While some public TCRs were present in many individuals, most TCR sequences turned up only very rarely across donors. When HLA alleles, especially DR and DQ, strongly co-occurred, TCR associations were difficult to assign to individual alleles. In a later analysis, more than 15,000 TCR beta sequences were associated with specific HLA alleles at a false discovery rate of 0.05. In an earlier analysis of several hundred of the donors, most TCR beta V segments were observed in productive rearrangements about 87% or about 30% of the time, broadly matching IMGT annotations. A later analysis reported that several top co-occurrence clusters appeared linked to parvovirus B19, influenza, CMV and Epstein-Barr virus. The authors suggested that the approach could potentially be extended to other disease states and immunological phenotypes. The study gave a list of about 150 TCR beta chains associated with cytomegalovirus. A further reported finding was that TCR beta sequences accurately predicted the HLA-A and HLA-B alleles for most subjects in the first cohort. The classifier was reported to diagnose cytomegalovirus status with high specificity and sensitivity in both the original cohort and the validation cohort. Linkage disequilibrium might explain the correlated functional status among segregating V segments, but an unknown experimental factor could not be excluded. A later genetic analysis associated a missense DCLRE1C variant with V-gene and J-gene trimming of TCR beta chains, and an independent cohort replicated the association. A later analysis found that TCR association rates varied across HLA loci, with DRB1 alleles showing the most associated TCRs and HLA-C alleles the fewest. The only immune exposure information available for the cohort was CMV serostatus. In a later genetic analysis, fewer N-insertions in productive TCRs were reported among donors in an Asian-associated ancestry cluster than the roughly 700-donor mean. Compared with equally common non-associated chains, HLA-associated TCR beta chains in a later analysis were more clonally expanded and had lower generation probabilities. A cluster of highly shared sequence variants was judged likely to be a technical artifact of the sequencing pipeline. The presence/absence analyses assumed that sequencing depth was roughly uniform across donors, and that assumption may not be true. In vitro tests confirmed that three of the cytomegalovirus-associated TCR beta chains recognize cytomegalovirus antigens. In a later analysis, most CMV-associated TCR beta chains were found to appear HLA-restricted, with HLA associations seemingly driven largely by CMV exposure.

Receptors were amplified or captured by the immunoSEQ multiplex PCR assay. For the multiplex PCR, a mixture combining 60 forward primers for TCR Vbeta segments and 13 reverse primers for TCR Jbeta segments was used. The CDR3 region of rearranged TCR beta genes was amplified from genomic DNA by a multiplex PCR assay. The Illumina HiSeq System was used to sequence the amplified TCR beta libraries as 87-base-pair reads. Processing in the source paper ran as follows. A later analysis tallied 75 million to 95 million unique TCR beta chains across the 666 repertoires, and roughly 11 million of those chains were shared by two or more donors. Raw reads were error-corrected and collapsed into unique sequences by a nearest-neighbor algorithm in which closely related sequences were merged to remove PCR and sequencing errors. V, D and J gene segments were assigned by aligning CDR3 sequences to IMGT reference sequences. For a sequence to be retained, a match of at least six nucleotides was required to both a V gene segment and a J gene segment. Rearrangements were classified as productive when the CDR3 lacked stop codons and remained in frame with V and J, and all other rearrangements were classified as non-productive. Following IMGT convention, CDR3 was defined as the stretch from the second conserved V-encoded cysteine up to the conserved J-encoded phenylalanine. The earlier analysis of about 530 of the donors excluded any sequence lacking an unambiguous match to a single V gene segment. In an earlier analysis of 587 of the donors, V segments were called functional above 56.7% productive rearrangements and were called segregating when the between-donor standard deviation exceeded 5%. A statistical classification framework was built for diagnosing cytomegalovirus status from the catalog of TCR beta chain sequences. V and J gene assignment, in a later analysis, came from comparing TCR nucleotide sequences with IMGT/GENE-DB human TR gene sequences. The TCRdist pipeline was used in a later analysis to assign CDR3 sequences and most-parsimonious VDJ recombination scenarios. In a later analysis, every TCR beta chain was defined by the combination of its CDR3 amino acid sequence and its V-gene family, and reads without a unique V-gene family were dropped. To address suspected cross-contamination and a sequencing artifact, a later analysis removed roughly 640 highly shared, low-generation-probability nucleotide sequences. For each public chain, a later analysis derived a clonal expansion index from normalized ranks of inferred template counts within each repertoire. Generation probabilities in a later analysis came from a VDJ recombination model fitted to out-of-frame rearrangements, and those results were checked against IGoR. A later analysis scored TCR-TCR, TCR-HLA and TCR-CMV co-occurrence with hypergeometric tests, applying a repertoire-size bias correction to TCR pairs. To estimate false discovery rates, a later analysis permuted the HLA or CMV assignments 20 times. A later analysis grouped co-occurring TCRs with DBSCAN, adding TCRdist sequence similarity when clustering within HLA-allele-positive subsets. Co-occurrence clustering excluded repertoires with fewer than 30,000 or more than 120,000 public chains, plus five with anomalous nucleotide sharing. TCRdb obtained this table from immuneACCESS and retained in-frame rearrangements with V and J assigned. These tables miss some clones; where compared with another copy, unresolved V genes account for less than half of the shortfall, and the remainder is unexplained. V and J calls and clone size follow that table, whereas D and trimming were derived from the DNA. Recorded for this sample are some 130,000 clones; nearly 10% of them occurred a single time. The ten largest clones add up to roughly 2% of the sample.

This clone was counted only a few times. Its cognate antigen has yet to be identified. No base quality values were provided; no much bigger clone lies one nucleotide off. The cohort consisted of 650 to 850 healthy bone marrow donors. Cohort members were all nominally healthy when sampled, although unrecorded immune exposures were likely present. The donor tested CMV seronegative, placing the donor among the 350 or so seronegative members of the cohort. Each donor provided a peripheral blood sample, and peripheral blood mononuclear cells were used for TCR beta sequencing. The Qiagen DNeasy Blood Extraction Kit was used to extract genomic DNA from the blood cell samples. Sequencing input: PBMCs. This TCR came from a man aged 45-60 years in good health and CMV-seronegative.

The CDR3 amino acid sequence is: CASTHGGGTTYEQYF. In nucleotide form, the sequence is TGTGCCAGCACCCACGGTGGGGGCACGACCTACGAGCAGTACTTC. In this chain, TRBV6-1 is recombined with TRBJ2-7, with TRBD1 as a weak D call on 6 bases. Trimming costs V 7 bases and J 2 bases, and their ends lie 18 bases apart. As encoded in the germline V gene, CDR1 is MNHNS while CDR2 is SASEGT. Its CDR3 holds 15 amino acids, cysteine through phenylalanine. CDR3 DNA is the only sequence kept; it has 45 bases, read in frame from the first base.